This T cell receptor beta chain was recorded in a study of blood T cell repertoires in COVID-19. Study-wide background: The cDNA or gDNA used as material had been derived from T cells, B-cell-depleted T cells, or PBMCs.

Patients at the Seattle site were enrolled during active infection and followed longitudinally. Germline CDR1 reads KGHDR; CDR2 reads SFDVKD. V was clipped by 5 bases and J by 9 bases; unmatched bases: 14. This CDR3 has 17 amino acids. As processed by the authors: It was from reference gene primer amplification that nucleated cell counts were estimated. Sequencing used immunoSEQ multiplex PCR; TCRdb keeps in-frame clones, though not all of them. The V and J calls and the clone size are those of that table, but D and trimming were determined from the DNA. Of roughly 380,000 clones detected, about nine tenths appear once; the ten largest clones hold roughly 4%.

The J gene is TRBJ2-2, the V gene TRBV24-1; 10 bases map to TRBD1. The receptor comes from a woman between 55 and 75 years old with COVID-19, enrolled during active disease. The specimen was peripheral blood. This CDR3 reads CATSVRQGAARRWELFF. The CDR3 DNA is TGTGCCACCAGTGTCAGACAGGGGGCGGCTAGAAGGTGGGAGCTGTTTTTT.